The T cell receptor (beta chain) under discussion was sequenced for a study of T cell responses to AZD1222 COVID-19 vaccine. General observations from the study: The number of AZD1222 recipients seropositive at baseline was only five or six. Mostly white British, mostly female donors; authors suggested clonal diversity may be underestimated. Nearly half of the spike-specific TCRs reportedly recognize variant regions that carry no mutations.

The germline V gene encodes CDR1 GTSNPN and CDR2 SVGIG (reference sequence). The CDR3 runs 15 residues. The V and J ends lost 5 bases and 0 bases respectively, with 16 bases between them. Recipients boosted at about 4 weeks or about 12 weeks are pooled. Of note for this clone: The antigen remains undetermined.

TCRdb keeps only in-frame clones here, not all; method: immunoSEQ multiplex PCR. Of 150,000 to 200,000 clones in the sample, roughly 94% were seen once. The TCR was taken from an adult who received the AZD1222 COVID-19 vaccine. Sample: peripheral blood, taken 28 days after the second AZD1222 dose. The rearrangement links TRBV30 to TRBJ1-1, with D perhaps TRBD1 (5 bases). CDR3 bases: TGTGCCTGGGCTCGGGGGGTGGGAATGAACACTGAAGCTTTCTTT. Encoded protein: CAWARGVGMNTEAFF.